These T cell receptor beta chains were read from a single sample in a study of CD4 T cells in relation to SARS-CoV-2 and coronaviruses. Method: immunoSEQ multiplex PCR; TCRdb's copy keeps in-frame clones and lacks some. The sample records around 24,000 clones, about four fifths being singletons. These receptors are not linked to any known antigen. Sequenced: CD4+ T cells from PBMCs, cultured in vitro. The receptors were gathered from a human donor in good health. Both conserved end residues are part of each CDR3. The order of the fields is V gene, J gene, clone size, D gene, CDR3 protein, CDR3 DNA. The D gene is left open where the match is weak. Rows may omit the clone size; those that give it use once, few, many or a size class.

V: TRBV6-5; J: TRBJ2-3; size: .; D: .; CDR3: CASSYFGTSTDTQYF; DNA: TGTGCCAGCAGTTACTTTGGGACTAGCACAGATACGCAGTATTTT
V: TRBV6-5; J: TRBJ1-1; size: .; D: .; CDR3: CASTTQWNTEAFF; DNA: TGTGCCAGCACCACTCAGTGGAACACTGAAGCTTTCTTT
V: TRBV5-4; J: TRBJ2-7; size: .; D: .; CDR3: CASSLAGQPMSEQYF; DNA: TGTGCCAGCAGCTTGGCAGGGCAGCCGATGAGCGAGCAGTACTTC
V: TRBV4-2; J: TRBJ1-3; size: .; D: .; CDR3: CASSRDSSGNTIYF; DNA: TGTGCCAGCAGCCGAGACAGCTCTGGAAACACCATATATTTT
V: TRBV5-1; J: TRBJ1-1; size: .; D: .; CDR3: CASSLVEDTEAFF; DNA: TGCGCCAGCAGCTTGGTAGAGGACACTGAAGCTTTCTTT
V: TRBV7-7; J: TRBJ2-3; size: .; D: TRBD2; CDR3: CASSLGSGAPTDTQYF; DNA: TGTGCTAGCAGCTTGGGTAGCGGGGCTCCCACAGATACGCAGTATTTT
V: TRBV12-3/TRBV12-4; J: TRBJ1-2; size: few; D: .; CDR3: CASSFRGYGYTF; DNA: TGTGCCAGCAGTTTTCGGGGATATGGCTACACCTTC
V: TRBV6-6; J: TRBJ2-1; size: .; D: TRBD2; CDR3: CASISGRGSYNEQFF; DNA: TGTGCCAGTATAAGCGGGAGGGGCTCCTACAATGAGCAGTTCTTC
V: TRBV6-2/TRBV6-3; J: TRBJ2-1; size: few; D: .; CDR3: CASSYSRGGEQFF; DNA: TGTGCCAGCAGTTACTCAAGGGGCGGGGAGCAGTTCTTC
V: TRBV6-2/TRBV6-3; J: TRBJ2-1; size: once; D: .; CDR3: CASSLLGGHNEQFF; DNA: TGTGCCAGCAGCCTCCTAGGTGGACACAATGAGCAGTTCTTC
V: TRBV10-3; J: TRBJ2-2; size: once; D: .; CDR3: CAISESIKVTGELFF; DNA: TGTGCCATCAGTGAGTCGATTAAGGTCACCGGGGAGCTGTTTTTT
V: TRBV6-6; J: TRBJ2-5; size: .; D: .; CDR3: CASYTTAGAGEETQYF; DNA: TGTGCCAGCTATACTACGGCGGGGGCCGGGGAGGAGACCCAGTACTTC
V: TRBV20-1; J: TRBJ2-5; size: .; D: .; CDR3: CSASDGALQETQYF; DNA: TGCAGTGCTAGTGATGGGGCGCTCCAAGAGACCCAGTACTTC
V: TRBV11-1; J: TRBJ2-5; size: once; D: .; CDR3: CASSQDRETQYF; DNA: TGTGCCAGCAGCCAGGACCGAGAGACCCAGTACTTC
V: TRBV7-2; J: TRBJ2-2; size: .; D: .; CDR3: CASSEDRNTGELFF; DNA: TGTGCCAGCAGCGAGGACAGGAACACCGGGGAGCTGTTTTTT
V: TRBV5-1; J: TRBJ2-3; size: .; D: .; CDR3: CASSGEGTPPTDTQYF; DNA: TGCGCCAGCAGCGGGGAAGGGACGCCTCCCACAGATACGCAGTATTTT
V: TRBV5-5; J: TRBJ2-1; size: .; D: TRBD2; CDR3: CASSLEGGRASNEQFF; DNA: TGTGCCAGCAGCCTGGAAGGCGGGAGGGCCTCGAATGAGCAGTTCTTC
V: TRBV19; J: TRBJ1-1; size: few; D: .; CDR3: CASSIGATEAFF; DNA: TGTGCCAGTAGTATTGGGGCCACTGAAGCTTTCTTT
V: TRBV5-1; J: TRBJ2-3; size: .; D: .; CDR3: CASSFLTATDTQYF; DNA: TGCGCCAGCAGCTTTCTGACAGCCACAGATACGCAGTATTTT
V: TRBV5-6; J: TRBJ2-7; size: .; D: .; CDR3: CASSLVVLGVSEQYF; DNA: TGTGCCAGCAGCTTGGTGGTCTTAGGGGTTTCCGAGCAGTACTTC
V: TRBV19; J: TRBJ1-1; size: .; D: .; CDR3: CASSIGAGGTFAFF; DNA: TGTGCCAGTAGTATAGGAGCGGGGGGGACTTTCGCTTTCTTT
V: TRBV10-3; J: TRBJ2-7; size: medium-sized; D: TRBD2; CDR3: CAISESGSGRARYEQYF; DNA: TGTGCCATCAGTGAGTCGGGTAGCGGGAGGGCTAGGTACGAGCAGTACTTC
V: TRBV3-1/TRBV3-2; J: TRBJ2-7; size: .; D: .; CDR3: CASLRGGGVCEQYF; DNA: TGTGCCAGCCTACGAGGGGGGGGTGTGTGCGAGCAGTACTTC
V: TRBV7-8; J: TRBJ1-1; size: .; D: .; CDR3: CASSLHASSEAFF; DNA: TGTGCCAGCAGCTTACATGCGAGTTCTGAAGCTTTCTTT
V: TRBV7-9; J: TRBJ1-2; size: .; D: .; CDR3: CASSWTDYGYTF; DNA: TGTGCCAGCAGCTGGACAGACTATGGCTACACCTTC
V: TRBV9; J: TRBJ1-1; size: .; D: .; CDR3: CASSVEAAGITEAFF; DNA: TGTGCCAGCAGCGTAGAGGCGGCGGGGATCACTGAAGCTTTCTTT
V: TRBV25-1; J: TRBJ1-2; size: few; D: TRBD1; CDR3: CASSEGNRGSYGYTF; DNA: TGTGCCAGCAGTGAAGGGAACAGGGGATCCTATGGCTACACCTTC
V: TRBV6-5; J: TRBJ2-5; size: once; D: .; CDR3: CASSYTPTGVQETQYF; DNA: TGTGCCAGCAGTTACACTCCAACGGGGGTTCAAGAGACCCAGTACTTC
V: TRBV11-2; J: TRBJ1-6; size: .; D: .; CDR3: CASSLVRDGNSPLHF; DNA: TGTGCCAGCAGCTTAGTAAGGGACGGGAATTCACCCCTCCACTTT
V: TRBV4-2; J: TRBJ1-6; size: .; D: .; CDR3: CASSQVAQGNSPLHF; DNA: TGTGCCAGCAGCCAAGTCGCACAGGGAAATTCACCCCTCCACTTT
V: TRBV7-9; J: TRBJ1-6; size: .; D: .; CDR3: CASSFGIQSPLHF; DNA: TGTGCCAGCAGCTTTGGTATTCAATCACCCCTCCACTTT
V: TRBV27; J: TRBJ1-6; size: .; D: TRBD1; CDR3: CASSFEGRQGATYNSPLHF; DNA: TGTGCCAGCAGTTTCGAAGGGCGACAGGGGGCGACCTATAATTCACCCCTCCACTTT
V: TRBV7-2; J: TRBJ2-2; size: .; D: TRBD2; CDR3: CASSLVASGGVAGELFF; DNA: TGTGCCAGCAGCTTAGTGGCTAGCGGGGGGGTCGCCGGGGAGCTGTTTTTT
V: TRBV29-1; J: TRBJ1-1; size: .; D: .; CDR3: CSVETRPMNTEAFF; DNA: TGCAGCGTTGAAACTAGGCCGATGAACACTGAAGCTTTCTTT
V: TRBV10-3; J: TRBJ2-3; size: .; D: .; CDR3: CAISRTETDTQYF; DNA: TGTGCCATCAGTAGGACAGAGACAGATACGCAGTATTTT
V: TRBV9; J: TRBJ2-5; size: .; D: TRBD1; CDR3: CASSELQGARETQYF; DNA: TGTGCCAGCAGCGAACTACAGGGGGCCCGCGAGACCCAGTACTTC
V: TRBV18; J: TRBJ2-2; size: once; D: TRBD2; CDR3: CASSPIGLAGTGELFF; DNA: TGTGCCAGCTCACCAATCGGACTAGCGGGGACCGGGGAGCTGTTTTTT
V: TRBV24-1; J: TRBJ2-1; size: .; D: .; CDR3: CATSDLDWPEQFF; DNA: TGTGCCACCAGTGATTTAGATTGGCCTGAGCAGTTCTTC
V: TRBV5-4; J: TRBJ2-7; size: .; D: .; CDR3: CASSPGLTSSEQYF; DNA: TGTGCCAGCAGCCCCGGGCTAACTAGTAGCGAGCAGTACTTC
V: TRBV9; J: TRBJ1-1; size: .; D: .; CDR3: CASSAGMNTEAFF; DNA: TGTGCCAGCAGCGCCGGGATGAACACTGAAGCTTTCTTT
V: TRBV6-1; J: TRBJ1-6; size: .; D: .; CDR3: CASSEQGGYNSPLHF; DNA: TGTGCCAGCAGTGAACAGGGCGGCTATAATTCACCCCTCCACTTT
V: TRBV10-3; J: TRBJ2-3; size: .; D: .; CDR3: CAITGGAGSSTDTQYF; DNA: TGTGCCATCACCGGTGGGGCCGGGAGCAGCACAGATACGCAGTATTTT